This TCR beta chain was sequenced for a study of blood T cells in healthy people across ages. PCR was performed a second time for 7 to 11 cycles using a sample-barcoded 5' primer and a J-beta primer mix. TCRdb redid the calling of the 5' RACE reads with MiXCR, one entry per CDR3 protein. Here the sample spans roughly 800,000 distinct CDR3 sequences, around 24% being singletons. The germline CDR1 and CDR2 sequences are SGHTA and FQGTGA. V lost 2 bases, J lost 5 bases, and 15 bases lay in between. The CDR3 has 15 residues. This same sample was also part of a study on T cells of mothers and their children.

Sequenced: blood. The clonotype was recovered from a boy younger than 18 in good health. J is TRBJ2-5 and V is TRBV7-3, with a weak D call TRBD2 (7 bases). CDR3 residues: CASSLRGGALETQYF. CDR3 DNA: TGTGCCAGCAGCTTACGAGGGGGGGCTCTGGAGACCCAGTACTTC.